A single sample gave rise to the 6 T cell receptor beta chains below, sequenced in a study of breast tumors, draining lymph nodes, adjacent tissues. The lymph nodes were axillary draining lymph nodes from breast cancer patients. TCRdb called the multiplex PCR reads again in MiXCR, with one record for every CDR3 protein. This table has fewer than 150,000 distinct CDR3 sequences, 21% appearing once. The source material was axillary lymph node tissue. These TCRs come from a female donor with breast cancer. Some clones in this sample may be carry-over from other donors' samples.

Concerning this clonotype itself: This may be a read error, as it is one base from a much larger clone. The chain joins TRBV7-9 to TRBJ2-7; 9 bases map to TRBD1. V shed 1 base, J shed 6 bases, and the junction held 13 bases outside the gene matches. This CDR3 spans 17 amino acids. Germline lookup yields CDR1 SEHNR and CDR2 FQNEAQ (reference sequence). CDR3: CASSLGTGQGIKFEQYF. DNA of the CDR3: TGTGCCAGCAGCTTAGGTACCGGACAGGGGATTAAATTCGAGCAGTACTTC.

This clonotype was recorded many times. The chain links TRBV5-1 to TRBJ2-7, with 14 bases identical to TRBD2. The CDR3 is 22 amino acids. Germline V CDR1 and CDR2: SGHRS, YFSETQ. V was clipped by 3 bases and J by 2 bases; unmatched bases: 22. The CDR3 DNA reads as TGCGCCAGCAGCTGGACTGGGACTAGCGGGAGTCCGACGACCAACTCGGCCTACGAGCAGTACTTC. It encodes CASSWTGTSGSPTTNSAYEQYF.

Many counts were recorded for this clonotype. V gene TRBV11-1 combines with J gene TRBJ2-1, with TRBD2 as a possible D gene (6 bases). The germline CDR1 and CDR2 sequences are SGHAT and FQDESV (reference sequence). The CDR3 sequence is 14 residues long. The germline V and J ends were trimmed by 5 bases and 8 bases, with 16 bases remaining between them. CDR3 in amino acids: CASSLGGVFDEQFF. CDR3 in DNA: TGTGCCAGCAGCCTAGGCGGGGTCTTTGATGAGCAGTTCTTC.

Ten or more counts support this clonotype. This chain connects TRBV6-6 to TRBJ2-2, with D tentatively TRBD2 (5 bases). The germline gives CDR1 MNHNY, CDR2 SVGAGI (reference sequence). V lost 7 bases and J 0 bases, leaving 18 bases between the germline ends. CDR3 length equals 17 residues. The CDR3 region has the DNA TGTGCCAGCACCTTCGCGGTGGAGCGGTCGAACACCGGGGAGCTGTTTTTT. It translates to CASTFAVERSNTGELFF.

As to this clonotype: A clone one base away is much larger, so this may be a read error. CDR3 in amino acids: CASSALQRTPGPQHF. The DNA of the CDR3 is TGTGCCAGCAGTGCACTACAGAGGACTCCGGGGCCCCAGCATTTT. The chain has TRBV12-3 or TRBV12-4 and TRBJ1-5; no clear D gene. This CDR3 is 15 amino acids long. Trimming removed 5 bases from V and 9 bases from J, with 20 bases in between.

There are many counts of this clonotype. The chain uses TRBV19 and TRBJ2-1, with 9 bases lining up with TRBD1. CDR1 and CDR2 from the germline V gene are LNHDA and SQIVND (reference sequence). Trimming removed 4 bases from V and 9 bases from J; junction bases left unmatched: 7. The CDR3 consists of 14 residues. The CDR3 DNA reads TGTGCCAGTAGTAGAACAGGGGGCCTGGTTGAGCAGTTCTTC. Its translation: CASSRTGGLVEQFF.